This T cell receptor beta chain originates from a study of blood T cell repertoires in COVID-19. Study background: Whether acute or convalescent, the COVID-19 samples came from the United States, Italy and Spain. PBMCs, B-cell-depleted T cells, or T cells were the source of the cDNA or gDNA that made up the material.

As originally analysed: Estimates of nucleated cell counts were drawn from the amplification of reference gene primers. Produced via immunoSEQ multiplex PCR; TCRdb's table is partial and in-frame only. V and J calls and clone size are copied from that table; D and trimming were computed from the DNA. The sample holds 100,000 to 120,000 clones, around 86% seen once. The CDR3 loop spans 14 amino acids. Trimming removed 5 bases from V and 5 bases from J; junction bases left unmatched: 7. Germline V CDR1 and CDR2: SGDLS, YYNGEE. The sequencing input was peripheral blood. The clonotype originates from a woman aged 70-85 years with acute or convalescent COVID-19. This chain joins TRBV9 and TRBJ2-5, with 9 bases that match TRBD1. Here the CDR3 DNA reads TGTGCCAGCAGTACCCCCGGGACAGGGGAGACCCAGTACTTC. Amino acid sequence: CASSTPGTGETQYF.